This entry concerns a single T cell receptor beta chain. Its antigen is not known. The record originates from a study of regulatory T cells in long-lasting Graves disease. General study results and limits: Lower TCR diversity was seen in persistent Graves' patients than in newly diagnosed ones. There was favoring of TRBV28, TRBJ1-2 and TRBJ2-5 in persistent disease.

The authors built TCR beta libraries using iRepertoire HTBI primers and Arm-PCR of CDR3 regions. TCRdb recomputed calls from the multiplex PCR reads with MiXCR, one row per CDR3 protein. The table records 400,000 to 450,000 distinct CDR3 sequences, 16% of them present only once. The time point is: newly diagnosed GD, antithyroid drugs for less than 3 months. PBMC-extracted RNA yielded the TCR library. The germline V gene encodes CDR1 DFQATT and CDR2 SNEGSKA (reference sequence). This CDR3 comprises 14 residues. V was pared by 3 bases and J by 1 base, with 12 bases between. These same records also appear under a second study, on T cells in Graves' hyperthyroidism and ophthalmopathy. That report notes: Stable Graves' hyperthyroidism denoted no ophthalmopathy progression over 18 months.

The clonotype originates from a woman between 25 and 40 years old with Graves disease. The V and J genes are TRBV20-1 and TRBJ1-1, with a tentative D call TRBD1 (5 bases). The sample was peripheral blood mononuclear cells (PBMCs), taken at new diagnosis, from a patient treated with antithyroid drugs. In DNA, the CDR3 is TGCAGTGCTAGGGCCAACACAGGGAACACTGAAGCTTTCTTT. Protein sequence: CSARANTGNTEAFF.